A selection of T cell receptor beta chains follows, all from one sample in a study of cytomegalovirus exposure and HLA in healthy donors. TCRdb's copy holds only in-frame clones and misses some; the assay was immunoSEQ multiplex PCR. The profile shows around 130,000 clones, 70% to 85% of them singletons. Sequencing used PBMCs. The receptors were gathered from a man aged 40-49 years in good health and CMV-seronegative. Each CDR3 is given with its conserved first and last residue. A D gene is named only where the DNA matches it firmly. Not all rows give a size; the values are once, few, many and, for expanded clones, a class.

v_gene	abundance	j_gene	d_gene	CDR3nt	CDR3aa
TRBV11-2	NA	TRBJ1-6	TRBD1	TGTGCCAGCAGCTTAAAGGGGGCTGATAATTCACCCCTCCACTTT	CASSLKGADNSPLHF
TRBV7-9	NA	TRBJ1-1	NA	TGTGCCAGCAGCCCGACCATTGTACAGGGCGGTGAAGCTTTCTTT	CASSPTIVQGGEAFF
TRBV4-1	NA	TRBJ2-7	TRBD2	TGCGCCAGCAGTTATGGGGGGGGACCAGGCGGGGTCTCCTACGAGCAGTACTTC	CASSYGGGPGGVSYEQYF
TRBV6-4	NA	TRBJ1-4	NA	TGTGCCAGCAGTGACTCCCACGGTGAAAAACTGTTTTTT	CASSDSHGEKLFF
TRBV5-6	NA	TRBJ2-7	NA	TGTGCCAGCAGCTTGGTGCAGGGCCATGGTGACGAGCAGTACTTC	CASSLVQGHGDEQYF
TRBV4-1	few	TRBJ1-1	TRBD1	TGCGCCAGCAGCTCCCTTGGACAGGGGGCACGGAACACTGAAGCTTTCTTT	CASSSLGQGARNTEAFF
TRBV19	once	TRBJ2-1	NA	TGTGCCAGTAGTAGGGGACTTGGGAGTCAGTTCTTC	CASSRGLGSQFF
TRBV14	once	TRBJ1-2	NA	TGTGCCAGCAGCCAAAGATCGGGGGGAACTAACTATGGCTACACCTTC	CASSQRSGGTNYGYTF
TRBV7-2	NA	TRBJ2-7	NA	TGTGCCAGCAGCGTTTCGTCCCACGCACTCGAGCAGTACTTC	CASSVSSHALEQYF
TRBV2	NA	TRBJ1-5	TRBD1	TGTGCCAGCAGGAACAGGGGCGGGTACGATCAGCCCCAGCATTTT	CASRNRGGYDQPQHF
TRBV11-1	NA	TRBJ2-1	NA	TGTGCCACCTCTCCGGACAGCTACAATGAGCAGTTCTTC	CATSPDSYNEQFF
TRBV6-1	once	TRBJ2-6	NA	TGTGCCACCGAGTCCTCTGGGGCCAACGTCCTGACTTTC	CATESSGANVLTF
TRBV9	NA	TRBJ2-5	TRBD2	TGTGCCAGCAGCGTAGCTATGTCTAGCGGGGGACAAGAGACCCAGTACTTC	CASSVAMSSGGQETQYF
TRBV7-2	NA	TRBJ2-1	NA	TGTGCCAGCAGCTTTGTAGTCAGGCAATATGAGCAGTTCTTC	CASSFVVRQYEQFF
TRBV6-1	NA	TRBJ1-4	TRBD1	TGTGCCAGCAGCAGAACAGGGGGTCTGGGTGAAAAACTGTTTTTT	CASSRTGGLGEKLFF
TRBV7-9	NA	TRBJ2-3	TRBD2	TGTGCCAGCAGTCTTGGACAAGGCGGGAGCGATACGCAGTATTTT	CASSLGQGGSDTQYF
TRBV4-3	NA	TRBJ1-3	TRBD1	TGCGCCAGCAGCCAAGATGCGACAGGGGGCTACTCTGGAAACACCATATATTTT	CASSQDATGGYSGNTIYF
TRBV7-7	NA	TRBJ2-1	TRBD2	TGTGCCAGCAGCTTAGGGGGACTAGGTAATGAGCAGTTCTTC	CASSLGGLGNEQFF
TRBV6-5	NA	TRBJ2-7	NA	TGTGCCAGCAGTGCCCGAATCGGCGAGCAGTACTTC	CASSARIGEQYF
TRBV27	NA	TRBJ1-2	NA	TGTGCCAGCAGTTCTGTTTTTGCAGGGTCGGCCTATGGCTACACCTTC	CASSSVFAGSAYGYTF
TRBV18	NA	TRBJ2-7	TRBD1	TGTGCCAGCTCACCAACACAACTGGGACAGGGGAAAGGGGAGCAGTACTTC	CASSPTQLGQGKGEQYF
TRBV4-1	NA	TRBJ2-5	NA	TGCGCCAGCAGCCAAGATAGTGGGAGCCTGGAGACCCAGTACTTC	CASSQDSGSLETQYF
TRBV11-2	NA	TRBJ2-4	TRBD2	TGTGCCAGCAGCACCGGGGGGGCGGGAAACATTCAGTACTTC	CASSTGGAGNIQYF
TRBV21-1	NA	TRBJ2-7	NA	TGTGCCAGCAGCACAACCAGGGGTTCCTACGAGCAGTACTTC	CASSTTRGSYEQYF
TRBV6-5	NA	TRBJ1-2	NA	TGTGCCAGCAGTCCTCGAAACTTCTATGGCTACACCTTC	CASSPRNFYGYTF
TRBV28	NA	TRBJ2-1	TRBD1	TGTGCCAGCACTCACAGGGGTCCGGGCAATGAGCAGTTCTTC	CASTHRGPGNEQFF
TRBV5-1	NA	TRBJ2-7	TRBD2	TGCGCCAGCAGCTTAGTACTAGCGGAGACAACCTACGAGCAGTACTTC	CASSLVLAETTYEQYF
TRBV28	NA	TRBJ1-2	TRBD1	TGTGCCAGCAGTCTGGGGGGACAGGGCTACGGCTACACCTTC	CASSLGGQGYGYTF
TRBV9	NA	TRBJ2-3	NA	TGTGCCAGCAGCGAGGGGGGGCGTAACACAGATACGCAGTATTTT	CASSEGGRNTDTQYF
TRBV30	NA	TRBJ1-6	NA	TGTGCCTGGAGTGTACGGGGGGGCAGCCAAGGGAATTCACCCCTCCACTTT	CAWSVRGGSQGNSPLHF
TRBV9	NA	TRBJ1-1	NA	TGTGCCAGCAGCGTAGGGATAGGGGGTACTGAAGCTTTCTTT	CASSVGIGGTEAFF
TRBV19	NA	TRBJ2-7	NA	TGTGCCAGTAGTCTATCCGGGGGCTCCTACGAGCAGTACTTC	CASSLSGGSYEQYF
TRBV28	NA	TRBJ2-7	NA	TGTGCCAGCAGGGTCGGGAACTCCTACGAGCAGTACTTC	CASRVGNSYEQYF
TRBV5-1	NA	TRBJ2-5	TRBD2	TGCGCCAGCAGCTCCGCACTAGCGGGAGAAGAGTCCCAGTACTTC	CASSSALAGEESQYF